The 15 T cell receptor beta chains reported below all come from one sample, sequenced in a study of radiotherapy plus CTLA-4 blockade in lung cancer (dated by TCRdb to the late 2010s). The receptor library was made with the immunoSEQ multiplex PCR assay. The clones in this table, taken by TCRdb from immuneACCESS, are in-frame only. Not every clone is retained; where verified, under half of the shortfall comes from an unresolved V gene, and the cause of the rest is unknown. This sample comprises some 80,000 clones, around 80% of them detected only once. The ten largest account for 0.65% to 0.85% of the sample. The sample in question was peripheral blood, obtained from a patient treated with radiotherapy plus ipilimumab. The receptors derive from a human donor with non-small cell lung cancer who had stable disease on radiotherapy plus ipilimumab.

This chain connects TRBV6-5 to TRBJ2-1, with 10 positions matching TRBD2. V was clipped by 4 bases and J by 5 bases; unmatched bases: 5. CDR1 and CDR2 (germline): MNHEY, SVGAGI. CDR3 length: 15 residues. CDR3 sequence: CASSSQRGGHNEQFF. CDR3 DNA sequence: TGTGCCAGCAGTTCTCAGCGGGGGGGCCACAATGAGCAGTTCTTC.

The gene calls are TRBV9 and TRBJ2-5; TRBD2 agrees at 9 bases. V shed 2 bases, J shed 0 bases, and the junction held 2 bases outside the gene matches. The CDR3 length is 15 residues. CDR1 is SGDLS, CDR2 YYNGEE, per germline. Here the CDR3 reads CASSVSGGNQETQYF. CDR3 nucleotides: TGTGCCAGCAGCGTGAGCGGGGGGAACCAAGAGACCCAGTACTTC. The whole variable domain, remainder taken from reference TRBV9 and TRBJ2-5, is DSGVTQTPKHLITATGQRVTLRCSPRSGDLSVYWYQQSLDQGLQFLIQYYNGEERAKGNILERFSAQQFPDLHSELNLSSLELGDSALYFCASSVSGGNQETQYFGPGTRLLVL.

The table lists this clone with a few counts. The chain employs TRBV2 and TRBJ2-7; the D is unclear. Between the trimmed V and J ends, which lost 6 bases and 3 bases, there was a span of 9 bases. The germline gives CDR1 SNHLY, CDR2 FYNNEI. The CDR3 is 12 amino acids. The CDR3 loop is CASRGINYEQYF. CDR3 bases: TGTGCCAGCAGGGGGATTAACTACGAGCAGTACTTC. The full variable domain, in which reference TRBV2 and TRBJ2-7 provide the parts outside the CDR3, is EPEVTQTPSHQVTQMGQEVILRCVPISNHLYFYWYRQILGQKVEFLVSFYNNEISEKSEIFDDQFSVERPDGSNFTLKIRSTKLEDSAMYFCASRGINYEQYFGPGTRLTVT.

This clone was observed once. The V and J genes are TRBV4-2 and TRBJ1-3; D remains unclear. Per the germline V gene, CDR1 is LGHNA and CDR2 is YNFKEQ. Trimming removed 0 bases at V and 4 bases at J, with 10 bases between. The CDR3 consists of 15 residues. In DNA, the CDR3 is TGTGCCAGCAGCCAAGATTTATTAAGGGGAAACACCATATATTTT. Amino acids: CASSQDLLRGNTIYF.

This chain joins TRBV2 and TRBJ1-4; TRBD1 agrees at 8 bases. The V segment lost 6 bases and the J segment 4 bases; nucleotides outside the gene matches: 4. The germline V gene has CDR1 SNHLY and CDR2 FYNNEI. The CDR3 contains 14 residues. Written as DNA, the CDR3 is TGTGCCAGCAGCCGAACAGGGGGTAATGAAAAACTGTTTTTT. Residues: CASSRTGGNEKLFF.

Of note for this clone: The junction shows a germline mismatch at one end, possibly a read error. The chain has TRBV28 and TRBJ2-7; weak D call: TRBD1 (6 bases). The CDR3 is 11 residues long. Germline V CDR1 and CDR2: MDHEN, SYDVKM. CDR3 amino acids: CATQTRDNGDF. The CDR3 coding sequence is TGTGCCACCCAGACTCGGGACAACGGAGACTTC.

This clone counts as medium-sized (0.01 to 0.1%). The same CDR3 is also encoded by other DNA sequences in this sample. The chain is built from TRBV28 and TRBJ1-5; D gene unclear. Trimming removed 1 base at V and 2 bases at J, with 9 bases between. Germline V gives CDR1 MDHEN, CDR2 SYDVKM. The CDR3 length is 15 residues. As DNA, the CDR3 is TGTGCCAGCAGTTTATCCCTGGCAGGCAATCAGCCCCAGCATTTT. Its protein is CASSLSLAGNQPQHF.

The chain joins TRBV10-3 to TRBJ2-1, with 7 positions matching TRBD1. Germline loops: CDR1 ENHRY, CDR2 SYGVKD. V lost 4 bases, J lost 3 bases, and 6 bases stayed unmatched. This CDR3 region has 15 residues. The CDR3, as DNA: TGTGCCATCAGTGGGCTACAGGGGAGCTACAATGAGCAGTTCTTC. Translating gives CAISGLQGSYNEQFF.

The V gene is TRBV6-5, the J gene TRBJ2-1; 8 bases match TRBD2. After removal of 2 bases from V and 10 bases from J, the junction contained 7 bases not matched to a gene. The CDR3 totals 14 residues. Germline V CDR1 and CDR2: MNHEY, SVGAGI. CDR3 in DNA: TGTGCCAGCAGTTACGAGGCGGGAGGAGGAGAGCAGTTCTTC. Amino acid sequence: CASSYEAGGGEQFF.

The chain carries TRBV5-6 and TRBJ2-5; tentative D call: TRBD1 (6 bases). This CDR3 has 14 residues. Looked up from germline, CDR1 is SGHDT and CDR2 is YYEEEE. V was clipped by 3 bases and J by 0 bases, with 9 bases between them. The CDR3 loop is CASSSPGDQETQYF. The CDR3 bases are TGTGCCAGCAGCTCTCCAGGGGACCAAGAGACCCAGTACTTC.

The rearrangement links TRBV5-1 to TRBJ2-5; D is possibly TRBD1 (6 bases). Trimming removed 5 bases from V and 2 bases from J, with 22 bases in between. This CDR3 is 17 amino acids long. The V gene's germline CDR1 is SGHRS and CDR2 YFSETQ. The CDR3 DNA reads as TGCGCCAGCAGTCGGAACACAGGGTGGACTTCACAAGAGACCCAGTACTTC. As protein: CASSRNTGWTSQETQYF.

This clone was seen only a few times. The CDR3 coding sequence is TGTGCCAGCAGCTTAGCGGTGGGAACTAATGAAAAACTGTTTTTT. Its translation: CASSLAVGTNEKLFF. The V call is TRBV7-9, the J call TRBJ1-4; D is uncertain. Germline CDR1 reads SEHNR; CDR2 reads FQNEAQ (reference sequence). The CDR3 covers 15 residues. Deletions cut 0 bases from V and 1 base from J, with 6 bases between.

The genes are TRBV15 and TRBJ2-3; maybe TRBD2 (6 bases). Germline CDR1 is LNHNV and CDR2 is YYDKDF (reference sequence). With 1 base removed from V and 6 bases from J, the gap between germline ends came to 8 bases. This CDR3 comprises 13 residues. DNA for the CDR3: TGTGCCACCAGCAGAGTTCTAGCGGATACGCAGTATTTT. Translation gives CATSRVLADTQYF.

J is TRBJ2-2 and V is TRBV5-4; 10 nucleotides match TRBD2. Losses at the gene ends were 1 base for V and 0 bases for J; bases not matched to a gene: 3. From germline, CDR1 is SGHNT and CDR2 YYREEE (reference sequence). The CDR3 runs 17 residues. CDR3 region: CASSLRLAGANTGELFF. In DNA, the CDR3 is TGTGCCAGCAGCTTGAGGCTAGCGGGAGCGAACACCGGGGAGCTGTTTTTT.

The CDR3 reads CASSSGVTDTQYF. For the CDR3, the DNA is TGTGCCAGCAGCTCGGGAGTCACAGATACGCAGTATTTT. The rearrangement uses TRBV7-3 and TRBJ2-3; perhaps TRBD2 as D (6 bases). The germline V gene encodes CDR1 SGHTA and CDR2 FQGTGA. There are 13 residues in the CDR3. Trimming cost V 4 bases and J 2 bases, with 7 bases left between them.